This entry is about one TCR beta chain. The target antigen is unknown. The sample comes from a study of T cell responses to AZD1222 COVID-19 vaccine. Study overall: Pooling of second doses given at about 4 or about 12 weeks was done.

Germline V lookup: CDR1 LGHNA, CDR2 YSLEER. The CDR3 covers 15 residues. Trimming removed 0 bases from V and 6 bases from J, with 9 bases in between. Study conclusions and caveats: Baseline antibody screening turned up just 6 or 7 seropositive AZD1222 recipients. Females outnumbered males among donors, who were mostly white British; clonal diversity was possibly underestimated. The span of vaccine-associated CD4 TCRs extended across spike, with dominance at 160-218 and 743-854.

Clones were read by immunoSEQ multiplex PCR, and TCRdb kept only the in-frame ones, dropping some. Of over 150,000 clones listed, around nine tenths are singletons. The chain uses TRBV4-3 and TRBJ1-6, with no clear D. The sequence was obtained from an adult in good health. The sample in question was peripheral blood, obtained on day 0 of AZD1222 vaccination. The CDR3 loop is CASSQDRSLNSPLHF. Here the CDR3 DNA reads TGCGCCAGCAGCCAAGACAGGAGCCTTAATTCACCCCTCCACTTT.